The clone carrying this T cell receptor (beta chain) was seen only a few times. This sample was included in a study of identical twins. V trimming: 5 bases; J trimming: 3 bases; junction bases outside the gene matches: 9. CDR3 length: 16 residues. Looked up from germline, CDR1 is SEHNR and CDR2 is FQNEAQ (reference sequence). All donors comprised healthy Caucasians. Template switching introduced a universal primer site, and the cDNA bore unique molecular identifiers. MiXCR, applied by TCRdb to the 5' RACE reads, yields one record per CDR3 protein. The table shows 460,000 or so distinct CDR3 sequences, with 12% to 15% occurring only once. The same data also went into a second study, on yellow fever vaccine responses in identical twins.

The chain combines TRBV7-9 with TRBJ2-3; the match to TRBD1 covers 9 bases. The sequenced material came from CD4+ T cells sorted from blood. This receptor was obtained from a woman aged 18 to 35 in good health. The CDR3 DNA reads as TGTGCCAGCAGCGGCGGGACAGGGCGGAAAACAGATACGCAGTATTTT. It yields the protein CASSGGTGRKTDTQYF.